The sequence of this TCR beta chain was determined in a study of blood T cell repertoires in COVID-19. The CDR3 consists of 15 residues. From germline, CDR1 is SGHRS and CDR2 YFSETQ. Germline trimming cut 5 bases from V and 4 bases from J; bases unmatched to any gene: 5. The method was immunoSEQ multiplex PCR; TCRdb's version includes in-frame clones alone and lacks a portion of them. The sample gives approximately 400,000 clones, 88% of which show up once; 1.2% is in the top ten. Cohort assignment relied on participant-reported clinical history. This clonotype originated in a woman between 18 and 29 years old who had recovered from COVID-19. The sample consisted of PBMCs or T cells enriched from blood (not recorded which). The V call is TRBV5-1, the J call TRBJ2-3; 12 bases line up with TRBD1. The CDR3 DNA follows: TGCGCCAGCAGTCCAGGGACAGGGGGCCCAGATACGCAGTATTTT. It translates to CASSPGTGGPDTQYF.